This TCR beta chain was identified in a study of blood T cells in healthy people across ages. About this clonotype: Its antigen remains unknown.

V was trimmed by 5 bases and J by 0 bases, leaving 13 bases between them. The germline V gene encodes CDR1 MNHNY and CDR2 SVGAGI (reference sequence). The CDR3 covers 16 residues. Each sample yielded at least 6 million isolated PBMCs. Total RNA extraction produced at least 6 micrograms (per sample) for the study. Study outcomes and limitations: In long-lived donors, naive CD4+ cell counts and diversity exceeded those of aged donors.

The second PCR ran about 6 to 11 cycles with a sample-barcoded 5' primer and J-beta primers. No fewer than 3 million CDR3-containing paired-end reads came from each sample. TCRdb redid the calling of the 5' RACE reads with MiXCR, one entry per CDR3 protein. The repertoire includes more than 800,000 distinct CDR3 sequences, around 28% of them detected once, and 17% sits in the top ten. The J gene is TRBJ2-2, the V gene TRBV6-6, with a weak D call TRBD2 (5 bases). This receptor was obtained from a woman aged 80 or over in good health. The sequenced sample consisted of blood. CDR3 amino acids: CASSGRAVANTGELFF. The CDR3 coding sequence is TGTGCCAGCAGTGGAAGAGCGGTTGCGAACACCGGGGAGCTGTTTTTT.